The source of this T cell receptor beta chain is a study of shared clonotypes between healthy human individuals. Regarding the study as a whole: On the whole, naive subsets had larger estimated richness than memory subsets had. Clonotype sharing among donors likely depends on sequencing depth.

Positive CCR7 selection of CD45RO-negative cells yielded the naive CD8 cells, and terminally differentiated effector memory CD45RA+ cells were excluded. V was clipped by 4 bases and J by 7 bases; unmatched bases: 6. Germline lookup yields CDR1 SGHDT and CDR2 YYEEEE. This CDR3 comprises 14 residues. With regard to this clone: Its target is not known.

The sorted-subset replicate PCRs were given around 0.2 ug DNA, which is tens of thousands of T cell genomes. In the source study's methods: Junction-only immunoSEQ data arrived without quality scores, meaning filtering differed. The protocol was immunoSEQ multiplex PCR, while the TCRdb copy is restricted to in-frame clones and leaves out a portion. That table furnishes V, J and clone size, whereas the DNA furnished D and trimming. The sample records about 820,000 clones, about 91% being singletons. The source is a man aged 30 to 39 in good health. The gene calls are TRBV5-6 and TRBJ1-3; 9 bases are shared with TRBD1. The sample was naive CD8+ T cells sorted from blood. The CDR3 reads CASSKDRGSNTIYF. CDR3 coding DNA: TGTGCCAGCAGCAAGGACAGGGGTTCGAACACCATATATTTT.